This is a list of T cell receptor beta chains from one sample in a study of cytomegalovirus exposure and HLA in healthy donors. Using immunoSEQ multiplex PCR, the repertoire was profiled, and TCRdb retains in-frame clones only, with some absent. The sample lists about 150,000 clones; roughly 80% were seen once. The sample was PBMCs. These receptors were obtained from a woman in her thirties in good health and CMV-seronegative. CDR3s include the opening cysteine and the closing phenylalanine or tryptophan. The order of the fields is clone size, J gene, D gene, CDR3 length, V gene, CDR3 protein, CDR3 DNA. The D gene is left open where the match is weak. The size of a clone is reported for some rows only, either as once, few or many, or as a class for expanded clones.

size: few; J: TRBJ1-1; D: NA; length: 11; V: TRBV2; CDR3: CASSDISGAFF; DNA: TGTGCCAGCAGTGATATCTCGGGGGCTTTCTTT
size: NA; J: TRBJ1-1; D: NA; length: 15; V: TRBV7-9; CDR3: CASSPTPLTGSEAFF; DNA: TGTGCCAGCAGCCCGACCCCCCTCACAGGTTCTGAAGCTTTCTTT
size: NA; J: TRBJ2-5; D: NA; length: 15; V: TRBV14; CDR3: CASSPGTLYQETQYF; DNA: TGTGCCAGCAGCCCTGGGACATTGTACCAAGAGACCCAGTACTTC
size: NA; J: TRBJ2-5; D: TRBD1; length: 15; V: TRBV11-2; CDR3: CASSLVGQGQETQYF; DNA: TGTGCCAGCAGCTTAGTTGGACAGGGCCAAGAGACCCAGTACTTC
size: NA; J: TRBJ2-5; D: NA; length: 15; V: TRBV5-4; CDR3: CASSLSAGAGETQYF; DNA: TGTGCCAGCAGCTTAAGTGCGGGGGCGGGGGAGACCCAGTACTTC
size: NA; J: TRBJ1-4; D: NA; length: 13; V: TRBV6-5; CDR3: CATRARRLEKLFF; DNA: TGTGCCACGAGGGCCCGCCGGCTTGAAAAACTGTTTTTT
size: NA; J: TRBJ2-5; D: TRBD2; length: 16; V: TRBV11-2; CDR3: CASSRRLAGAQETQYF; DNA: TGTGCCAGCAGCCGACGACTAGCGGGGGCCCAAGAGACCCAGTACTTC
size: NA; J: TRBJ2-7; D: TRBD2; length: 14; V: TRBV10-3; CDR3: CAISPGGGGYEQYF; DNA: TGTGCCATCAGCCCAGGCGGCGGGGGGTACGAGCAGTACTTC
size: NA; J: TRBJ1-2; D: TRBD1; length: 13; V: TRBV7-9; CDR3: CASSPGGHYGYTF; DNA: TGTGCCAGCAGCCCAGGGGGCCACTATGGCTACACCTTC
size: once; J: TRBJ2-7; D: TRBD1; length: 16; V: TRBV2; CDR3: CASSESLGTGVYEQYF; DNA: TGTGCCAGCAGTGAAAGTCTCGGGACAGGGGTCTACGAGCAGTACTTC
size: NA; J: TRBJ1-1; D: NA; length: 11; V: TRBV30; CDR3: CAWSRDTEAFF; DNA: TGTGCCTGGAGCCGGGACACTGAAGCTTTCTTT
size: NA; J: TRBJ1-1; D: NA; length: 16; V: TRBV2; CDR3: CASSETMIRAGRAPFF; DNA: TGTGCCAGCAGTGAGACGATGATACGCGCGGGGCGCGCACCTTTCTTT
size: few; J: TRBJ1-1; D: NA; length: 15; V: TRBV7-8; CDR3: CASSPATGVNTEAFF; DNA: TGTGCCAGCAGCCCTGCCACCGGGGTGAACACTGAAGCTTTCTTT
size: NA; J: TRBJ1-6; D: NA; length: 16; V: TRBV7-2; CDR3: CASSFVVGQGNSPLHF; DNA: TGTGCCAGCAGCTTTGTGGTAGGGCAGGGTAATTCACCCCTCCACTTT
size: NA; J: TRBJ2-5; D: TRBD2; length: 14; V: TRBV19; CDR3: CASSGSAGVETQYF; DNA: TGTGCCAGTAGCGGGAGTGCGGGGGTGGAGACCCAGTACTTC
size: NA; J: TRBJ1-1; D: NA; length: 15; V: TRBV5-6; CDR3: CASSGIYGRNTEAFF; DNA: TGTGCCAGCAGCGGAATTTACGGGAGGAACACTGAAGCTTTCTTT
size: NA; J: TRBJ2-7; D: NA; length: 14; V: TRBV9; CDR3: CASSVALSSYEQYF; DNA: TGTGCCAGCAGCGTCGCACTAAGCTCCTACGAGCAGTACTTC
size: NA; J: TRBJ2-1; D: TRBD2; length: 16; V: TRBV2; CDR3: CASSWRGGGSYNEQFF; DNA: TGTGCCAGCAGTTGGCGGGGGGGAGGTTCGTACAATGAGCAGTTCTTC
size: few; J: TRBJ2-1; D: TRBD2; length: 13; V: TRBV2; CDR3: CASKETSGGEQFF; DNA: TGTGCCAGCAAGGAGACTAGCGGTGGTGAGCAGTTCTTC
size: NA; J: TRBJ1-1; D: NA; length: 18; V: TRBV2; CDR3: CASSEYLSRGFSNTEAFF; DNA: TGTGCCAGCAGTGAATATTTAAGCAGGGGATTTAGTAACACTGAAGCTTTCTTT
size: NA; J: TRBJ2-5; D: NA; length: 14; V: TRBV5-1; CDR3: CASSLVPDQETQYF; DNA: TGCGCCAGCAGCTTGGTTCCAGACCAAGAGACCCAGTACTTC
size: few; J: TRBJ1-1; D: NA; length: 13; V: TRBV27; CDR3: CASSLSGGSEAFF; DNA: TGTGCCAGCAGTTTATCGGGAGGGAGTGAAGCTTTCTTT
size: NA; J: TRBJ1-4; D: TRBD1; length: 15; V: TRBV6-5; CDR3: CASMTPGQGGEKLFF; DNA: TGTGCCAGTATGACGCCGGGACAGGGGGGTGAAAAACTGTTTTTT
size: NA; J: TRBJ2-4; D: NA; length: 18; V: TRBV6-1; CDR3: CASSEAPDTKVTKNIQYF; DNA: TGTGCCAGCAGTGAAGCCCCGGATACTAAAGTTACCAAAAACATTCAGTACTTC
size: NA; J: TRBJ1-1; D: NA; length: 12; V: TRBV5-1; CDR3: CASSLGGREAFF; DNA: TGCGCCAGCAGCTTGGGGGGGCGGGAAGCTTTCTTT
size: once; J: TRBJ2-7; D: TRBD2; length: 13; V: TRBV7-3; CDR3: CASSLTSGYEQYF; DNA: TGTGCCAGCAGCTTGACTAGCGGCTACGAGCAGTACTTC
size: NA; J: TRBJ1-4; D: NA; length: 12; V: TRBV30; CDR3: CAWSATSEKLFF; DNA: TGTGCCTGGAGCGCCACAAGTGAAAAACTGTTTTTT
size: NA; J: TRBJ2-1; D: NA; length: 15; V: TRBV30; CDR3: CAWSGVKRGSGEQFF; DNA: TGTGCCTGGAGTGGTGTAAAGAGGGGGTCGGGGGAGCAGTTCTTC
size: NA; J: TRBJ2-1; D: NA; length: 17; V: TRBV5-8; CDR3: CASSLNSLWGRYNEQFF; DNA: TGTGCCAGCAGCTTGAATAGCTTGTGGGGCCGATACAATGAGCAGTTCTTC
size: few; J: TRBJ1-2; D: TRBD1; length: 15; V: TRBV7-9; CDR3: CASSGRDRGIDGYTF; DNA: TGTGCCAGCAGCGGTCGGGACAGGGGAATCGATGGCTACACCTTC
size: NA; J: TRBJ2-1; D: NA; length: 14; V: TRBV2; CDR3: CASRATGFANEQFF; DNA: TGTGCCAGCAGGGCCACCGGGTTTGCCAATGAGCAGTTCTTC
size: few; J: TRBJ2-5; D: NA; length: 16; V: TRBV5-8; CDR3: CASSFRQGGGGETQYF; DNA: TGTGCCAGCAGCTTCCGCCAGGGAGGAGGTGGGGAGACCCAGTACTTC
size: NA; J: TRBJ1-5; D: NA; length: 14; V: TRBV7-2; CDR3: CASSSTGNNQPQHF; DNA: TGTGCCAGCAGCTCCACAGGGAACAATCAGCCCCAGCATTTT
size: NA; J: TRBJ1-6; D: TRBD1; length: 14; V: TRBV2; CDR3: CASSGTGYNSPLHF; DNA: TGTGCCAGCAGTGGGACAGGTTATAATTCACCCCTCCACTTT
size: NA; J: TRBJ1-5; D: NA; length: 16; V: TRBV5-1; CDR3: CASSLAGRDSNQPQHF; DNA: TGCGCCAGCAGCTTGGCCGGTCGGGATAGCAATCAGCCCCAGCATTTT
size: few; J: TRBJ2-1; D: TRBD2; length: 16; V: TRBV9; CDR3: CASSQRGTPSYNEQFF; DNA: TGTGCCAGCAGCCAGCGGGGGACCCCCTCCTACAATGAGCAGTTCTTC
size: few; J: TRBJ1-4; D: TRBD1; length: 15; V: TRBV7-6; CDR3: CASSPSGTANEKLFF; DNA: TGTGCCAGCAGCCCATCCGGGACAGCTAATGAAAAACTGTTTTTT
size: NA; J: TRBJ1-5; D: NA; length: 16; V: TRBV19; CDR3: CASSPSRRGSNQPQHF; DNA: TGTGCCAGTAGTCCCTCCAGGAGGGGAAGCAATCAGCCCCAGCATTTT
size: NA; J: TRBJ2-3; D: TRBD2; length: 16; V: TRBV9; CDR3: CASSVTSGGPGDTQYF; DNA: TGTGCCAGCAGCGTAACGAGCGGGGGGCCGGGAGATACGCAGTATTTT
size: once; J: TRBJ2-7; D: TRBD1; length: 15; V: TRBV5-1; CDR3: CASSLGSGQGNEQYF; DNA: TGCGCCAGCAGCTTGGGAAGTGGACAGGGTAATGAGCAGTACTTC
size: NA; J: TRBJ1-1; D: TRBD1; length: 15; V: TRBV5-1; CDR3: CASSFDRAANTEAFF; DNA: TGCGCCAGCAGCTTCGACAGGGCGGCGAACACTGAAGCTTTCTTT
size: NA; J: TRBJ2-7; D: NA; length: 15; V: TRBV7-2; CDR3: CASSLAGEATYEQYF; DNA: TGTGCCAGCAGCTTGGCCGGGGAGGCCACCTACGAGCAGTACTTC
size: NA; J: TRBJ1-1; D: NA; length: 13; V: TRBV6-5; CDR3: CASSYPGSAEAFF; DNA: TGTGCCAGCAGTTACCCGGGAAGCGCTGAAGCTTTCTTT
size: NA; J: TRBJ1-4; D: TRBD1; length: 13; V: TRBV2; CDR3: CASLGQSVEKLFF; DNA: TGTGCCAGCCTGGGACAGTCGGTCGAAAAACTGTTTTTT
size: NA; J: TRBJ2-3; D: NA; length: 15; V: TRBV6-1; CDR3: CASRDPGWGTDTQYF; DNA: TGTGCCAGCAGGGACCCGGGGTGGGGCACAGATACGCAGTATTTT
size: once; J: TRBJ1-1; D: NA; length: 13; V: TRBV7-8; CDR3: CASSIHQNTEAFF; DNA: TGTGCCAGCAGCATACACCAGAACACTGAAGCTTTCTTT
size: NA; J: TRBJ2-3; D: TRBD2; length: 13; V: TRBV28; CDR3: CASNGGALDTQYF; DNA: TGTGCCAGCAACGGGGGGGCCCTGGATACGCAGTATTTT
size: NA; J: TRBJ2-1; D: TRBD1; length: 15; V: TRBV6-6; CDR3: CASSYTGTGAGEQFF; DNA: TGTGCCAGCAGTTACACAGGGACAGGAGCTGGTGAGCAGTTCTTC
size: NA; J: TRBJ2-1; D: NA; length: 14; V: TRBV7-2; CDR3: CASSRNEGANEQFF; DNA: TGTGCCAGCAGCCGAAACGAGGGCGCCAATGAGCAGTTCTTC
size: medium-sized; J: TRBJ1-6; D: TRBD1; length: 14; V: TRBV11-2; CDR3: CASRLGSGGSPLHF; DNA: TGTGCCAGCCGTTTAGGGTCAGGGGGTTCACCCCTCCACTTT
size: NA; J: TRBJ1-6; D: NA; length: 18; V: TRBV6-1; CDR3: CASSGGREPSSYNSPLHF; DNA: TGTGCCAGCAGTGGGGGCAGGGAACCTAGCTCCTATAATTCACCCCTCCACTTT
size: NA; J: TRBJ1-2; D: NA; length: 16; V: TRBV30; CDR3: CAWSVFGGLIGYGYTF; DNA: TGTGCCTGGAGTGTATTTGGGGGACTCATAGGCTATGGCTACACCTTC
size: NA; J: TRBJ1-1; D: NA; length: 12; V: TRBV29-1; CDR3: CSVEHGNTEAFF; DNA: TGCAGCGTTGAACACGGTAACACTGAAGCTTTCTTT